This T cell receptor (beta chain) derives from a study of cytomegalovirus exposure and HLA in healthy donors. Study-wide results and caveats: Later analysis suggested most CMV-associated TCR beta chains were HLA-restricted.

The donors (healthy individuals) were bone marrow donors. V lost 3 bases, J lost 1 base, and 15 bases lay in between. Germline V gene data show CDR1 as GTSNPN and CDR2 as SVGIG (reference sequence). This CDR3 is 15 amino acids long. A note on this clone: What it binds is not known.

Researchers ran the PCR with 60 Vbeta and 13 Jbeta primers. The repertoire was sequenced with immunoSEQ multiplex PCR; TCRdb's copy has only in-frame clones and lacks some. The sample consists of 110,000 to 150,000 clones, about 72% of them appearing once. Input material: PBMCs. This clonotype originated in a man in his 60s in good health and CMV-seronegative. The V and J genes are TRBV30 and TRBJ1-1; perhaps TRBD1 as D (5 bases). The CDR3 region is CAWSPVRDWNTEAFF. CDR3 nucleotides: TGTGCCTGGAGCCCCGTACGGGACTGGAACACTGAAGCTTTCTTT.